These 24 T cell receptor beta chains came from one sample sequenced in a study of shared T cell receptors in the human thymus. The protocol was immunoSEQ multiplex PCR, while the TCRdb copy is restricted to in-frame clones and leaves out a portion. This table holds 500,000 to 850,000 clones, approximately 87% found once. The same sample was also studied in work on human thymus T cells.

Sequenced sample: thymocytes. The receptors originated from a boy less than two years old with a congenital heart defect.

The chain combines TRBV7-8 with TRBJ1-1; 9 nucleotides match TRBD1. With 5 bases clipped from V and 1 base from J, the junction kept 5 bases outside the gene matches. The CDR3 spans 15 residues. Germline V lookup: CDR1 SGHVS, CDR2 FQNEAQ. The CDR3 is CASSPDRGANTEAFF. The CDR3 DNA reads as TGTGCCAGCAGCCCCGACAGGGGGGCGAACACTGAAGCTTTCTTT.

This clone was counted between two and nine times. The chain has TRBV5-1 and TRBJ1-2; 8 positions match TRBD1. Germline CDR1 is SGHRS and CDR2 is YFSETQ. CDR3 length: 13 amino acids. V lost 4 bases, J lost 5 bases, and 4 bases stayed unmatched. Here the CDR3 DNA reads TGCGCCAGCAGCCTGGGACAGGTTTATGGCTACACCTTC. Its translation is CASSLGQVYGYTF. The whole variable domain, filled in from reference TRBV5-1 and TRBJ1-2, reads KAGVTQTPRYLIKTRGQQVTLSCSPISGHRSVSWYQQTPGQGLQFLFEYFSETQRNKGNFPGRFSGRQFSNSRSEMNVSTLELGDSALYLCASSLGQVYGYTFGSGTRLTVV.

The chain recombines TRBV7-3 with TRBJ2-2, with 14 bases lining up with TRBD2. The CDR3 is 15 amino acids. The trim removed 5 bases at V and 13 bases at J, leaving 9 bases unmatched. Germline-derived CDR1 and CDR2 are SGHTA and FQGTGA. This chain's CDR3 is CASSPGLAGGGRLFF. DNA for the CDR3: TGTGCCAGCAGCCCCGGACTAGCGGGGGGCGGGCGGCTGTTTTTT.

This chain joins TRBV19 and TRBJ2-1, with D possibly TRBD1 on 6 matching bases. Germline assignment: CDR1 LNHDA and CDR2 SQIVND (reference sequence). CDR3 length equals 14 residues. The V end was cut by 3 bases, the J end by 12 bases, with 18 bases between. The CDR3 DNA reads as TGTGCCAGTAGTATTCGCGAACCGGGACATCGGCAGTTCTTC. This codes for CASSIREPGHRQFF.

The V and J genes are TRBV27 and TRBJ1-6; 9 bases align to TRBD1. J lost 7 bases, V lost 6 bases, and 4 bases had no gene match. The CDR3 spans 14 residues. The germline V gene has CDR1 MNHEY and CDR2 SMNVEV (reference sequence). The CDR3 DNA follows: TGTGCCAGCAGAGTACAGGGGGCCAATTCACCCCTCCACTTT. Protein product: CASRVQGANSPLHF.

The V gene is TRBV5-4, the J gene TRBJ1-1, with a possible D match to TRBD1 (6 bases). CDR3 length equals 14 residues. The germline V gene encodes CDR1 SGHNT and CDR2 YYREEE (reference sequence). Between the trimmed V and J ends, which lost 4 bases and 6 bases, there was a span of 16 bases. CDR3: CASSRQVTGAEAFF. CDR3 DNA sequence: TGTGCCAGCAGCAGACAGGTTACGGGCGCTGAAGCTTTCTTT.

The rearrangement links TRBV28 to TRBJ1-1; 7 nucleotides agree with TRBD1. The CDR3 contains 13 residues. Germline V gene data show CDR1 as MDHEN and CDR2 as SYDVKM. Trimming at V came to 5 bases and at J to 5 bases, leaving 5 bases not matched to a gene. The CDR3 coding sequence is TGTGCCAGCAGTGAGGGGGCATGGACTGAAGCTTTCTTT. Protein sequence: CASSEGAWTEAFF.

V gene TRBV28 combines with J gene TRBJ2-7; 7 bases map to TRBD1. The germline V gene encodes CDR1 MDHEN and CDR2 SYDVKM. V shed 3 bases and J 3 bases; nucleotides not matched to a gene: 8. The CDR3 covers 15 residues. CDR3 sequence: CASSLGDSTLYEQYF. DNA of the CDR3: TGTGCCAGCAGTTTGGGGGACAGTACCCTCTACGAGCAGTACTTC.

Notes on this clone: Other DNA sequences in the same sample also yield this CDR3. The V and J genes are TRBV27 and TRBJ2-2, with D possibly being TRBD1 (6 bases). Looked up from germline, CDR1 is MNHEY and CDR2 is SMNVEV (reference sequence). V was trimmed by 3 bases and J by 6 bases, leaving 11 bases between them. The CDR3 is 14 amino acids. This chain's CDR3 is CASSLGQGSGELFF. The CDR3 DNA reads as TGTGCCAGCAGTTTGGGTCAGGGGTCCGGGGAGCTGTTTTTT.

The CDR3 nucleotides are TGTGCCACCAGCGGTCCGCAAGGGGGCGCGAAAGCTTTCTTT. Its protein product is CATSGPQGGAKAFF. This sequence joins TRBV15 and TRBJ1-1, with TRBD1 matching 7 bases. The V gene's germline CDR1 is LNHNV and CDR2 YYDKDF (reference sequence). Trimming cost V 5 bases and J 9 bases; bases outside gene matches: 12. The CDR3 contains 14 residues.

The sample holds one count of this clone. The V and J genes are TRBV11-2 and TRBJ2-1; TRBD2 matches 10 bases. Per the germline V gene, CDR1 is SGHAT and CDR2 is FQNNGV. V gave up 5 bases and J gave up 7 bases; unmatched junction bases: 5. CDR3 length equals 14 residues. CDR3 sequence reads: CASSPSGGPNEQFF. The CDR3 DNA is TGTGCCAGCAGCCCTAGCGGGGGTCCTAATGAGCAGTTCTTC.

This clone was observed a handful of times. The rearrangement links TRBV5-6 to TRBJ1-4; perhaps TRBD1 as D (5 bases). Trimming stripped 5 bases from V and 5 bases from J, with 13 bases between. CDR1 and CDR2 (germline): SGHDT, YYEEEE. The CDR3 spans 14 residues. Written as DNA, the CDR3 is TGTGCCAGCAGTTTTCGCAGGGAAAATGAAAAACTGTTTTTT. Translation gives CASSFRRENEKLFF.

DNA for the CDR3: TGTGCCAGCAGCTTAAATACCGACAGCATCCCAAGGAGCCCCTCTGGAAACACCATATATTTT. Encoded protein: CASSLNTDSIPRSPSGNTIYF. The V call is TRBV7-6, the J call TRBJ1-3; tentative D call: TRBD1 (5 bases). V lost 2 bases, J lost 0 bases, and 26 bases lay in between. The CDR3 is made up of 21 amino acids. Germline CDR1 SGHVS, CDR2 FNYEAQ. Using reference TRBV7-6 and TRBJ1-3 for the parts outside the CDR3, the full variable domain is GAGVSQSPRYKVTKRGQDVALRCDPISGHVSLYWYRQALGQGPEFLTYFNYEAQQDKSGLPNDRFSAERPEGSISTLTIQRTEQRDSAMYRCASSLNTDSIPRSPSGNTIYFGEGSWLTVV.

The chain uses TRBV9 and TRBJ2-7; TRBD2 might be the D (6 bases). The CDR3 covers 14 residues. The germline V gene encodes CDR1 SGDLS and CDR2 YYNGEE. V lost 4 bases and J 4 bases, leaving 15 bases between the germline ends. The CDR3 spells CASSPLARPYEQYF. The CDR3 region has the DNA TGTGCCAGCAGCCCCCTAGCGCGACCTTACGAGCAGTACTTC.

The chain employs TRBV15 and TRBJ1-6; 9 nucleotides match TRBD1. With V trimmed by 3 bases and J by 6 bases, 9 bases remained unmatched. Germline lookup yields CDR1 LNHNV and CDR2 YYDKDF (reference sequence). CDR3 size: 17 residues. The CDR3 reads CATSRDRGGLFNSPLHF. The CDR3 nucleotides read TGTGCCACCAGCAGGGACAGGGGCGGGCTGTTTAATTCACCCCTCCACTTT.

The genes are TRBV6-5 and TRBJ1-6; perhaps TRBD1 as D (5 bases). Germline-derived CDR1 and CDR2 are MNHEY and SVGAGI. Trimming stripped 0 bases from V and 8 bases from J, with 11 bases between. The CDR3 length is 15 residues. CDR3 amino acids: CASSYSPGGYSPLHF. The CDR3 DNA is TGTGCCAGCAGTTACTCCCCCGGGGGGTATTCACCCCTCCACTTT.

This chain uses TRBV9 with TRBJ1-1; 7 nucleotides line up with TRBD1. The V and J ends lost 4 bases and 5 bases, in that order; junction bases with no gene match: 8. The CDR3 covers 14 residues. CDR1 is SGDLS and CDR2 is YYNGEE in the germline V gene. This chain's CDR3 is CASSSHRGRTEAFF. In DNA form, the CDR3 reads TGTGCCAGCAGCTCCCACAGGGGTAGGACTGAAGCTTTCTTT.

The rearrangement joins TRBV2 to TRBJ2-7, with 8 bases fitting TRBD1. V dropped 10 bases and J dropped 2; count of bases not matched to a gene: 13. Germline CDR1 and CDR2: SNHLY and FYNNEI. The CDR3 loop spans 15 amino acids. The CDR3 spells CATIPRQGNPYEQYF. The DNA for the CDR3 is TGTGCCACCATACCCCGACAGGGGAACCCCTACGAGCAGTACTTC.

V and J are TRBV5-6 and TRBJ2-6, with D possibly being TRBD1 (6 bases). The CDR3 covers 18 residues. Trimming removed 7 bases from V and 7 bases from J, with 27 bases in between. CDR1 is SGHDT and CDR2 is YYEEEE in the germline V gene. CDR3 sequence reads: CASVSWAGSSGGANVLTF. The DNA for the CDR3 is TGTGCCAGCGTGAGTTGGGCAGGTTCGTCTGGGGGCGCCAACGTCCTGACTTTC.

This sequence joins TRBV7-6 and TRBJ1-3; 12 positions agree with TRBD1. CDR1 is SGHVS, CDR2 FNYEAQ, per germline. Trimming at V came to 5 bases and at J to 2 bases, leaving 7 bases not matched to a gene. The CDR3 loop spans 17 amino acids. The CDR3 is CASSTSRDRGPGNTIYF. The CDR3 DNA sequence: TGTGCCAGCAGCACAAGTCGGGACAGGGGGCCTGGAAACACCATATATTTT.

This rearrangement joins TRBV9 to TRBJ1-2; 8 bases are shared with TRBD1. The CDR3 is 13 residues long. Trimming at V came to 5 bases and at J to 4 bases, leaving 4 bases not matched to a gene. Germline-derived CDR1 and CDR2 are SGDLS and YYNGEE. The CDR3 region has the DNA TGTGCCAGCAGAGCAGGGGGCGCCTATGGCTACACCTTC. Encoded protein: CASRAGGAYGYTF.

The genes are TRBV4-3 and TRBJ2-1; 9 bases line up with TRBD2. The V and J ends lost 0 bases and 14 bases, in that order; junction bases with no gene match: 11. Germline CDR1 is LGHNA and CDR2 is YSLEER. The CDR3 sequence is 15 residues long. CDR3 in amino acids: CASSQDQRGARGKFF. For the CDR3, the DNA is TGCGCCAGCAGCCAAGACCAGCGGGGGGCCCGAGGAAAGTTCTTC.

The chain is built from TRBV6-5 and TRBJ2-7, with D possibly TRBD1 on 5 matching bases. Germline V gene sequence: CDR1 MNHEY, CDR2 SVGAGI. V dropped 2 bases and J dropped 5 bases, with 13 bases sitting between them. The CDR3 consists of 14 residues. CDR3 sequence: CASSYKGVRDEQYF. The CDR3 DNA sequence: TGTGCCAGCAGTTACAAAGGGGTAAGGGACGAGCAGTACTTC.

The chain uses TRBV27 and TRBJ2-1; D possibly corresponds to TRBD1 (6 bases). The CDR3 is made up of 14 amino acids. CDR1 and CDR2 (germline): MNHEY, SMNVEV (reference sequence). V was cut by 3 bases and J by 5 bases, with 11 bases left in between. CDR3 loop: CASSLRQGNNEQFF. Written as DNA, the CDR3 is TGTGCCAGCAGTTTGCGGCAGGGGAACAATGAGCAGTTCTTC.